Only a few counts were recorded for the clone carrying this T cell receptor beta chain. Its antigen is not identified. Per germline, CDR1 DFQATT and CDR2 SNEGSKA (reference sequence). This CDR3 is 14 amino acids long. V shed 6 bases and J 0 bases; nucleotides not matched to a gene: 3. This record belongs to a study of metastatic and nonmetastatic thyroid tumors. Study background: Repertoire comparison spanned blood and tumor or nodule tissue of malignant and benign thyroid patients. Study-wide findings and caveats: As reported, TCR beta diversity in blood and tumor was significantly higher in malignant thyroid tumors than in benign nodules.

How the authors handled the data: The study's classifier, a distant-metastasis tool for papillary thyroid cancer, was built using CDR3 differences across clinicopathological groups. TCRdb called clones again from the PCR reads with MiXCR. TCRdb, not the original authors, processed these V and J calls. The data contain about 16,000 clones, under 35% of them singletons. Thyroid surgery had not been preceded by any treatment in any patient. V is TRBV20-1 and J is TRBJ2-7; 12 positions agree with TRBD2. This sequence was found in a female donor with papillary thyroid cancer or a benign thyroid nodule (not recorded which). Some clones in this sample may be carry-over from other donors' samples. Sequencing was performed on adjacent normal tissue. CDR3 in DNA: TGCAGTGCCAAGACTAGCGGGAGCTCCTACGAGCAGTACTTC. Protein sequence: CSAKTSGSSYEQYF.